The 21 T cell receptor beta chains below were found in one sample sequenced in a study of cytomegalovirus exposure and HLA in healthy donors. Primers: 60 Vbeta forward and 13 Jbeta reverse. Clones were sequenced by immunoSEQ multiplex PCR, and TCRdb holds only the in-frame ones, with some missing. This sample's table reports tens of thousands of clones. Sequencing was carried out using PBMCs. These receptors were collected from a woman in her thirties or forties in good health and CMV-seropositive.

DNA for the CDR3: TGTGCCAGCAAATACATGGGACTAGCGGGAGGAGATACGCAGTATTTT. This encodes CASKYMGLAGGDTQYF. This chain links TRBV2 with TRBJ2-3; 15 bases fit TRBD2. The CDR3 loop spans 16 amino acids. V was pared by 7 bases and J by 5 bases, with 7 bases of the junction left unmatched. The V gene's germline CDR1 is SNHLY and CDR2 FYNNEI.

The rearrangement links TRBV2 to TRBJ1-4; TRBD1 agrees at 8 bases. The V gene end was trimmed by 5 bases and the J gene end by 7 bases; junction bases not matched to a gene: 6. CDR3 length: 14 amino acids. Germline V lookup: CDR1 SNHLY, CDR2 FYNNEI. The CDR3: CASSQTGEGEKLFF. In DNA, the CDR3 is TGTGCCAGCAGTCAGACAGGGGAAGGTGAAAAACTGTTTTTT.

The rearrangement links TRBV16 to TRBJ1-2, with a tentative D call TRBD1 (5 bases). Germline-derived CDR1 and CDR2 are KGHSY and FQNENV. V shed 4 bases and J shed 3 bases, with 9 bases lying between them. The CDR3 is 13 amino acids. CDR3 nucleotide sequence: TGTGCCAGCAGCCGCCCGACAGACTATGGCTACACCTTC. Translation: CASSRPTDYGYTF.

The chain uses TRBV11-2 and TRBJ1-5; possibly TRBD1 for D (5 bases). The CDR3 extends over 14 amino acids. The V gene's germline CDR1 is SGHAT and CDR2 FQNNGV. With 5 bases removed from V and 0 bases from J, the gap between germline ends came to 8 bases. The CDR3 DNA sequence: TGTGCCAGCAGCGTCGGGGGTAGCAATCAGCCCCAGCATTTT. Translated, it gives CASSVGGSNQPQHF.

This chain joins TRBV5-4 and TRBJ2-3; perhaps TRBD2 as D (5 bases). Trimming pared 3 bases from V and 5 bases from J, leaving 13 bases between. The CDR3 contains 14 residues. The germline gives CDR1 SGHNT, CDR2 YYREEE (reference sequence). In DNA, the CDR3 is TGTGCCAGCAGCTCGGTGGGGAGTGGAGATACGCAGTATTTT. Encoded protein: CASSSVGSGDTQYF.

The chain joins TRBV19 to TRBJ2-1, with 7 positions matching TRBD2. CDR1 and CDR2 (germline): LNHDA, SQIVND (reference sequence). V shed 6 bases, J shed 13 bases, and the junction held 12 bases outside the gene matches. CDR3 length: 13 residues. CDR3 DNA sequence: TGTGCCAGTAGCCCCGAACGGACTAGTTTACAGTTCTTC. Amino acid sequence: CASSPERTSLQFF. Drawing the rest from reference TRBV19 and TRBJ2-1, the complete variable domain is DGGITQSPKYLFRKEGQNVTLSCEQNLNHDAMYWYRQDPGQGLRLIYYSQIVNDFQKGDIAEGYSVSREKKESFPLTVTSAQKNPTAFYLCASSPERTSLQFFGPGTRLTVL.

This chain connects TRBV5-8 to TRBJ2-7; 7 bases are shared with TRBD1. Germline values: CDR1 SGHTS, CDR2 YDEGEE. V was clipped by 3 bases and J by 0 bases; unmatched bases: 6. The CDR3 has 15 residues. This CDR3 is CASSSQGFHSYEQYF. CDR3 sequence (DNA): TGTGCCAGCAGCTCACAGGGGTTCCACTCCTACGAGCAGTACTTC.

The chain couples TRBV5-1 to TRBJ1-1; D ambiguous. This CDR3 has 16 amino acids. Trimming cost V 4 bases and J 0 bases, with 16 bases left between them. Germline CDR1 and CDR2: SGHRS and YFSETQ. The CDR3 loop is CASSPNRLVMNTEAFF. For the CDR3, the DNA is TGCGCCAGCAGCCCCAACAGACTAGTCATGAACACTGAAGCTTTCTTT.

This chain connects TRBV7-2 to TRBJ1-2, with D tentatively TRBD1 (5 bases). V lost 1 base and J lost 8, with 20 bases in between. The CDR3 loop spans 16 amino acids. Germline V gene data show CDR1 as SGHTA and CDR2 as FQGNSA. The chain's CDR3 is CASSLDSQGLMSGYTF. Written as DNA, the CDR3 is TGTGCCAGCAGCTTAGATAGTCAGGGCCTTATGAGCGGCTACACCTTC.

This rearrangement joins TRBV29-1 to TRBJ1-1, with 12 positions matching TRBD1. Germline values: CDR1 SQVTM, CDR2 ANQGSEA. The V and J ends lost 3 bases and 11 bases, in that order; junction bases with no gene match: 16. There are 16 residues in the CDR3. The CDR3 spells CSVEEIGTGGAQAAFF. The CDR3, as DNA: TGCAGCGTTGAGGAGATAGGGACAGGGGGCGCCCAGGCCGCTTTCTTT.

The V and J genes are TRBV19 and TRBJ2-7; a possible D gene is TRBD1 (5 bases). The germline CDR1 and CDR2 sequences are LNHDA and SQIVND (reference sequence). V was shortened by 5 bases and J by 4 bases, with 9 bases between the two germline ends. The CDR3 has 12 amino acids. The DNA for the CDR3 is TGTGCCAGTAGTGCCAGGACATACGAGCAGTACTTC. It codes for CASSARTYEQYF.

This rearrangement joins TRBV4-2 to TRBJ1-4; 9 bases agree with TRBD1. Germline V gene sequence: CDR1 LGHNA, CDR2 YNFKEQ. The junction had 9 bases not matched to a gene; V was cut back by 2 bases and J by 8 bases. The CDR3 runs 16 residues. CDR3 nucleotide sequence: TGTGCCAGCAGCCAACCTCCGGGACAGGGAGGCGAAAAACTGTTTTTT. It specifies CASSQPPGQGGEKLFF.

This chain links TRBV27 with TRBJ2-5, with 8 bases that match TRBD1. V lost 3 bases to trimming and J lost 13 bases; unmatched junction nucleotides: 4. Germline CDR1 is MNHEY and CDR2 is SMNVEV (reference sequence). This CDR3 region has 11 residues. The DNA for the CDR3 is TGTGCCAGCAGTTTGGGACAGGTCCGGTACTTC. Protein product: CASSLGQVRYF.

The chain is built from TRBV7-2 and TRBJ2-2, with 10 nucleotides matching TRBD2. The germline V gene encodes CDR1 SGHTA and CDR2 FQGNSA. V lost 2 bases to trimming and J lost 7 bases; unmatched junction nucleotides: 10. CDR3 length: 17 amino acids. CDR3 coding DNA: TGTGCCAGCAGCTTAAGGGGTAGCGGGAGGACCGGCGGGGAGCTGTTTTTT. Translating gives CASSLRGSGRTGGELFF.

The chain is built from TRBV7-8 and TRBJ1-1; 11 bases are a match to TRBD1. The V segment lost 5 bases and the J segment 5 bases; nucleotides outside the gene matches: 16. In germline, CDR1 is SGHVS, CDR2 FQNEAQ. This CDR3 spans 18 amino acids. CDR3: CASSTGLGTGGRGTEAFF. The CDR3 nucleotides are TGTGCCAGCAGCACAGGCCTCGGGACAGGGGGAAGAGGGACTGAAGCTTTCTTT.

The rearrangement links TRBV7-3 to TRBJ2-5; 9 bases agree with TRBD2. The germline CDR1 and CDR2 sequences are SGHTA and FQGTGA. The CDR3 totals 18 residues. J gave up 4 bases and V 5 bases, and 17 bases lay outside the gene matches. The CDR3 coding sequence is TGTGCCAGCAGCCCCCGAGGTTCATTAGCGGGAGAAATAGAGACCCAGTACTTC. As protein: CASSPRGSLAGEIETQYF.

The V gene is TRBV29-1, the J gene TRBJ2-1; 12 nucleotides agree with TRBD2. J lost 7 bases, V lost 0 bases, and 22 bases had no gene match. The germline CDR1 and CDR2 sequences are SQVTM and ANQGSEA. The length of the CDR3 is 21 residues. The CDR3 nucleotides are TGCAGCGTTGAAGATCCCCCCTCGACTAGCGGGAGTTTGATTTCGGGAAATGAGCAGTTCTTC. This sequence encodes CSVEDPPSTSGSLISGNEQFF.

The CDR3 nucleotides read TGTGCCAGCAGCCAAGGTTTCGGGATGGGGTACGAGCAGTACTTC. Its protein is CASSQGFGMGYEQYF. This rearrangement joins TRBV4-2 to TRBJ2-7; tentatively, D is TRBD2 (5 bases). The CDR3 totals 15 residues. Germline CDR1 LGHNA, CDR2 YNFKEQ. Trimming removed 1 base at V and 4 bases at J, with 14 bases between.

The chain couples TRBV7-6 to TRBJ2-7; 7 positions agree with TRBD1. V trimming: 6 bases; J trimming: 3 bases; junction bases outside the gene matches: 11. Germline CDR1 and CDR2: SGHVS and FNYEAQ. This CDR3 contains 15 residues. The DNA for the CDR3 is TGTGCCAGCAGTTACGATCCGGGACAGAACTACGAGCAGTACTTC. It encodes CASSYDPGQNYEQYF.

The chain employs TRBV5-1 and TRBJ2-5, with 8 bases identical to TRBD1. The CDR3 length is 17 residues. The germline V gene encodes CDR1 SGHRS and CDR2 YFSETQ. Trimming took 1 base from V and 4 from J; bases not matched to a gene: 12. CDR3 in DNA: TGCGCCAGCAGCTTGTCCCACGGACAGGGAAGGATAGAGACCCAGTACTTC. This codes for CASSLSHGQGRIETQYF.

CDR3 loop: CASSIDASGSSYEQYF. In DNA, the CDR3 is TGTGCCAGTAGTATAGACGCTAGCGGGTCTTCCTACGAGCAGTACTTC. The chain combines TRBV19 with TRBJ2-7, with 8 bases identical to TRBD2. J was trimmed by 1 base and V by 0 bases; bases with no gene match: 5. The CDR3 contains 16 residues. Per germline, CDR1 LNHDA and CDR2 SQIVND (reference sequence).